What follows is one T cell receptor (beta chain) and its context. Its target is unknown. The data were obtained in a study of cytomegalovirus exposure and HLA in healthy donors. Study-level results: Evidence from a later analysis indicated that most CMV-associated TCR beta chains looked HLA-restricted.

The primer mix had 60 Vbeta and 13 Jbeta primers. TCRdb's table, derived via immunoSEQ multiplex PCR, lists solely in-frame clones and lacks some. The sample carries roughly 200,000 clones, 80% to 90% recorded once. The sequence derives from a man aged 25-45 years in good health and CMV-seronegative. The specimen sequenced was PBMCs.

CDR3 bases: TGTGCCAGTACCATGGGGACAGCGATTAACTATGGCTACACCTTC. Residues: CASTMGTAINYGYTF. The rearrangement links TRBV19 to TRBJ1-2; 7 bases match TRBD1. The CDR3 contains 15 residues. With 7 bases clipped from V and 1 base from J, the junction kept 9 bases outside the gene matches. The germline CDR1 and CDR2 sequences are LNHDA and SQIVND (reference sequence).